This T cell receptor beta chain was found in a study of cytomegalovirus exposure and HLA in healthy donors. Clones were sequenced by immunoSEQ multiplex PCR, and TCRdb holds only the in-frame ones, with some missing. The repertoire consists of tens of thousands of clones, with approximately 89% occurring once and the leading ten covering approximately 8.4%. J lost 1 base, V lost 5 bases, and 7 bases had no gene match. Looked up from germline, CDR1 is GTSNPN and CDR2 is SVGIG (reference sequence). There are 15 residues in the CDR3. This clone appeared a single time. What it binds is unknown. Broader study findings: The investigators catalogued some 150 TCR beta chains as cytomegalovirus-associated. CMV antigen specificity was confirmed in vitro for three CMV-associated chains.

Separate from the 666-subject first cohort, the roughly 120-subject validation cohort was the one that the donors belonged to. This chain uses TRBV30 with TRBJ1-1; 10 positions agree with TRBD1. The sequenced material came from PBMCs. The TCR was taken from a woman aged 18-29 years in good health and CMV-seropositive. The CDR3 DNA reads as TGTGCCTGGGGACAGGGGGTTGGGGGGAACACTGAAGCTTTCTTT. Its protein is CAWGQGVGGNTEAFF.